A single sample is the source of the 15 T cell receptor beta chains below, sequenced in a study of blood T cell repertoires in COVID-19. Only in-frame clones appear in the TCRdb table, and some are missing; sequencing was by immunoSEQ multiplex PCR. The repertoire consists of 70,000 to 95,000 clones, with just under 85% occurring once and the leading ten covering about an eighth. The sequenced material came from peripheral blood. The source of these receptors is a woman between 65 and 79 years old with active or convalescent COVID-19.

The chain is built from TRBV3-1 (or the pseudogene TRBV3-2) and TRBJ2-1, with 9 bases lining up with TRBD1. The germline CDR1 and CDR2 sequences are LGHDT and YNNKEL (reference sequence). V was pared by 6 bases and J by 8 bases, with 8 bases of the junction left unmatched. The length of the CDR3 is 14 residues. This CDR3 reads CASRTTGGTDEQFF. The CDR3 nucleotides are TGTGCCAGCAGGACGACAGGGGGTACCGATGAGCAGTTCTTC.

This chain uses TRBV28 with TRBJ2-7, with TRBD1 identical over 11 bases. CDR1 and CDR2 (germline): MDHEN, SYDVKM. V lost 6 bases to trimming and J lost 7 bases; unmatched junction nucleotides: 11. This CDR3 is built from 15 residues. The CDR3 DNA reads TGTGCCAGCAGACCTAGGACAGGGGGCTCTTCTGAGCAGTACTTC. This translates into CASRPRTGGSSEQYF.

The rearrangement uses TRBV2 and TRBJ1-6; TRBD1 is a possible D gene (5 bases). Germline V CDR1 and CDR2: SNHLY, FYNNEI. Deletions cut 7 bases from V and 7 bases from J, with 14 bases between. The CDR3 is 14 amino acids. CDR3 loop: CASNLDSKNSPLHF. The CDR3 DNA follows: TGTGCCAGCAACCTCGACAGCAAAAATTCACCCCTCCACTTT.

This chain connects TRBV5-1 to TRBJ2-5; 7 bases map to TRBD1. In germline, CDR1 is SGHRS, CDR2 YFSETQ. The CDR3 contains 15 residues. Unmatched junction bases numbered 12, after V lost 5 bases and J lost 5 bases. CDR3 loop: CASRPRRQGSETQYF. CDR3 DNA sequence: TGCGCCAGCAGACCACGCCGACAGGGTAGTGAGACCCAGTACTTC.

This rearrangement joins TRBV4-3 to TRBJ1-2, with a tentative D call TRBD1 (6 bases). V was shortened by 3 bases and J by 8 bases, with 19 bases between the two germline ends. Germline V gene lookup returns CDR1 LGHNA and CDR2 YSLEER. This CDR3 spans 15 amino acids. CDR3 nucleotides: TGCGCCAGCAGCCAGGCCCAGGGGATCGCGCGGGGCTACACCTTC. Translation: CASSQAQGIARGYTF.

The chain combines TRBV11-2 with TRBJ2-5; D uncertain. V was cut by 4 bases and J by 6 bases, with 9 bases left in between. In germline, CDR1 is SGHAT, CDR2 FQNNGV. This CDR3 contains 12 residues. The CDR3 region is CASSSNYKTQYF. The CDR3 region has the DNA TGTGCCAGCAGCTCCAATTACAAGACCCAGTACTTC.

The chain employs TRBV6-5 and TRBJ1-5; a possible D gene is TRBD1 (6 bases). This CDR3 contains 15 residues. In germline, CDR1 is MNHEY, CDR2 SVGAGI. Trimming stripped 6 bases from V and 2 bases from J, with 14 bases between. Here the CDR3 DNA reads TGTGCCAGCAGCCTCGGGGGGGCGGGCAATCAGCCCCAGCATTTT. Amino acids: CASSLGGAGNQPQHF.

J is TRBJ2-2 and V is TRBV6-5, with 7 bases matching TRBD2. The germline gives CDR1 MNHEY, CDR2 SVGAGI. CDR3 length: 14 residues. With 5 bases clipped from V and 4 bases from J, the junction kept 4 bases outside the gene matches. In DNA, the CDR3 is TGTGCCAGCAGTCAAACTAGCGCCACCGGGGAGCTGTTTTTT. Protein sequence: CASSQTSATGELFF.

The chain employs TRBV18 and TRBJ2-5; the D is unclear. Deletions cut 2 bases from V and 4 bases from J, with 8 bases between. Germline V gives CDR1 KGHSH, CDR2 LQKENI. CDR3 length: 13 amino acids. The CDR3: CASSPGTGETQYF. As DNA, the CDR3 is TGTGCCAGCTCACCAGGTACCGGAGAGACCCAGTACTTC.

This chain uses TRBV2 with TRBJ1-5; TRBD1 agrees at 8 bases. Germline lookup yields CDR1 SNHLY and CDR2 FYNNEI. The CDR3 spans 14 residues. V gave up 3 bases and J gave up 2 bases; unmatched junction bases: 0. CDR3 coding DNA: TGTGCCAGCAGTGAGACAGGGGGCAATCAGCCCCAGCATTTT. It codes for CASSETGGNQPQHF.

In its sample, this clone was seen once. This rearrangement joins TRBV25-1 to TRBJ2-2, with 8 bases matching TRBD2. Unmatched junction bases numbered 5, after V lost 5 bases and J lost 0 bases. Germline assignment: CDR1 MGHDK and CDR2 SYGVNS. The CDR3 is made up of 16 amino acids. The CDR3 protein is CASSLAGGSNTGELFF. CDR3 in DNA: TGTGCCAGCAGTCTAGCGGGCGGATCGAACACCGGGGAGCTGTTTTTT.

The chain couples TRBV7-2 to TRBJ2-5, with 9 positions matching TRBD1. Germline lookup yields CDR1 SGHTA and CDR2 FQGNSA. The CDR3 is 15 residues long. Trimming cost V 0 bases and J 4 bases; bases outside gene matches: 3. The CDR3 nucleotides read TGTGCCAGCAGCTTAGCGGGACAGGGTGTAGAGACCCAGTACTTC. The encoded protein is CASSLAGQGVETQYF.

The DNA for the CDR3 is TGTGCCAGCAGCTTGGAGGCGGCGAACACTGAAGCTTTCTTT. Amino acids: CASSLEAANTEAFF. This chain connects TRBV5-5 to TRBJ1-1, with no clear D. Germline V gene sequence: CDR1 SGHKS, CDR2 YYEKEE (reference sequence). Deletions cut 0 bases from V and 1 base from J, with 7 bases between. This CDR3 region has 14 residues.

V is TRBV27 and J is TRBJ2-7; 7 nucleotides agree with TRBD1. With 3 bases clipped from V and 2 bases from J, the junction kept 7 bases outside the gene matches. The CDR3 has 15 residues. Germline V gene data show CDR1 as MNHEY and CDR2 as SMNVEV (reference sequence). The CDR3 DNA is TGTGCCAGCAGTTTTCAGGGGACAGCCGCCTACGAGCAGTACTTC. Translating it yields CASSFQGTAAYEQYF.

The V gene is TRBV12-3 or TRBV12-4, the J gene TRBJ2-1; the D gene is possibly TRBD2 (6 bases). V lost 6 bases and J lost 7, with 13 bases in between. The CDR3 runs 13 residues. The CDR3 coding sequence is TGTGCCAGCAGCCGACTTGGGGGGAATGAGCAGTTCTTC. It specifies CASSRLGGNEQFF.